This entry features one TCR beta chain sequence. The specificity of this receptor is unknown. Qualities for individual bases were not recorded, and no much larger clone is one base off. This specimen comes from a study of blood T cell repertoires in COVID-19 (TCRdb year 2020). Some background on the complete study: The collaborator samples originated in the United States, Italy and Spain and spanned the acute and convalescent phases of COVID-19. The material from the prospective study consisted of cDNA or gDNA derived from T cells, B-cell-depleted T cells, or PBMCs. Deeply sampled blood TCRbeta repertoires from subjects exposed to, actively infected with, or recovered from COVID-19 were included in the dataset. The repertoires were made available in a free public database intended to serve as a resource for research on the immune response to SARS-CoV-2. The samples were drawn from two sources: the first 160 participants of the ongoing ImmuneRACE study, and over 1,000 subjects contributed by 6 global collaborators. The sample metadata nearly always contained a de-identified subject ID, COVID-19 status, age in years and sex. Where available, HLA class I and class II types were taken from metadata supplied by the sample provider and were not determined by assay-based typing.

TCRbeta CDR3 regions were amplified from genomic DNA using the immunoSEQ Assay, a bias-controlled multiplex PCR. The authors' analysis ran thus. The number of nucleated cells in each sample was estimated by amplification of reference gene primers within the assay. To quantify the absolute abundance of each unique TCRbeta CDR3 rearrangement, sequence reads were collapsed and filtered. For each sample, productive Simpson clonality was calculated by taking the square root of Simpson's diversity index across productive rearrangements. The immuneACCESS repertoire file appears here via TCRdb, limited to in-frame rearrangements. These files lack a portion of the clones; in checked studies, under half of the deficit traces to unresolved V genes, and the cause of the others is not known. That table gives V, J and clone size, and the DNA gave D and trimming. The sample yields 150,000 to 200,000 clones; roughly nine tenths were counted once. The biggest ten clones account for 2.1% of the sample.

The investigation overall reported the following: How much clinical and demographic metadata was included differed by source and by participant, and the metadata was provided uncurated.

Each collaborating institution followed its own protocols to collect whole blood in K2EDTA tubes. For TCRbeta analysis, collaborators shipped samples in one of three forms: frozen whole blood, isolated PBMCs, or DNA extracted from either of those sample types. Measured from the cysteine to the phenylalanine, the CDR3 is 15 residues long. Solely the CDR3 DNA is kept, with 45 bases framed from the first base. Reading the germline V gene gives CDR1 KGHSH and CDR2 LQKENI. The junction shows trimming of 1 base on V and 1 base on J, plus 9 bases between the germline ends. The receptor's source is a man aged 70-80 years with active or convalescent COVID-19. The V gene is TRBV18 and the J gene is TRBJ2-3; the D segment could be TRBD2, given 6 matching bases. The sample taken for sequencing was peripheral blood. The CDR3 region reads CASSPLPGGTDTQYF. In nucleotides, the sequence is TGTGCCAGCTCACCACTGCCGGGGGGCACAGATACGCAGTATTTT.